One sample yielded the 8 T cell receptor beta chains listed below, sequenced in a study of blood T cells in healthy people across ages. For the second PCR, which ran for about 6 to 11 cycles, a sample-barcoded 5' primer and a J-beta primer mix were used. TCRdb redid the calling of the 5' RACE reads with MiXCR, one entry per CDR3 protein. This repertoire shows about 1.4 million distinct CDR3 sequences, approximately 59% found once; its top ten account for 6.5% to 8.5%. Sequencing was carried out using blood. The receptors were sampled from a young man in good health.

CDR3 DNA sequence: TGTGCCAGCAGTGACTCAGGGGACAGGGTTTCACCCCTCCACTTT. Its protein product is CASSDSGDRVSPLHF. J is TRBJ1-6 and V is TRBV6-4; 9 bases fit TRBD1. The CDR3 runs 15 residues. The V segment lost 0 bases and the J segment 9 bases; nucleotides outside the gene matches: 3. Germline CDR1 and CDR2: MRHNA and SNTAGT.

V gene TRBV20-1 combines with J gene TRBJ2-3, with 12 bases fitting TRBD2. Germline V lookup: CDR1 DFQATT, CDR2 SNEGSKA (reference sequence). V trimming: 3 bases; J trimming: 5 bases; junction bases outside the gene matches: 9. The length of the CDR3 is 16 residues. CDR3 DNA sequence: TGCAGTGCTAGTAGGCTAGCGGGGGGGCAGGGAGATACGCAGTATTTT. This gives the protein CSASRLAGGQGDTQYF.

This clonotype has just a few counts. The gene calls are TRBV12-3 or TRBV12-4 and TRBJ2-3, with 9 nucleotides matching TRBD1. The CDR3 extends over 15 amino acids. With V trimmed by 5 bases and J by 6 bases, 9 bases remained unmatched. CDR3 protein: CASSPPGQGPDTQYF. In DNA, the CDR3 is TGTGCCAGCAGTCCTCCGGGACAGGGCCCCGATACGCAGTATTTT.

The genes are TRBV29-1 and TRBJ2-7, with 12 bases identical to TRBD1. The germline gives CDR1 SQVTM, CDR2 ANQGSEA. Losses at the gene ends were 7 bases for V and 5 bases for J; bases not matched to a gene: 9. This CDR3 has 14 amino acids. CDR3 sequence (DNA): TGCAGCGCCCGCCCGGGGACAGGGGGCGACGAGCAGTACTTC. Its translation: CSARPGTGGDEQYF.

The J gene is TRBJ1-4, the V gene TRBV29-1, with a weak D call TRBD1 (5 bases). This CDR3 has 15 residues. Trimming cost V 1 base and J 2 bases, with 11 bases left between them. Germline V gives CDR1 SQVTM, CDR2 ANQGSEA. DNA for the CDR3: TGCAGCGTTGAAGGAGGTTGGGGCACTAATGAAAAACTGTTTTTT. It yields the protein CSVEGGWGTNEKLFF.

As for this clonotype: One junction end disagrees with the germline gene, perhaps due to a read error. V and J are TRBV27 and TRBJ2-7, with D perhaps TRBD1 or TRBD2 (5 bases each). The CDR3 runs 14 residues. Germline V CDR1 and CDR2: MNHEY, SMNVEV (reference sequence). CDR3 sequence reads: CASSVGTSWDEQYF. The CDR3 nucleotides are TGTGCCAGCAGTGTAGGGACCTCCTGGGACGAACAGTACTTC.

The rearrangement joins TRBV20-1 to TRBJ2-1; a weak D match, TRBD2 (7 bases). TRBJ2-7 matches the DNA end more closely, so the J call is doubtful. The CDR3 has 15 amino acids. CDR1 DFQATT and CDR2 SNEGSKA come from the germline V gene (reference sequence). In DNA, the CDR3 is TGCAGTGCTAGGGGGGCTAGCGGTTTATACAATGAGCAGTACTTC. It codes for CSARGASGLYNEQYF.

This chain links TRBV2 with TRBJ2-5, with 9 bases aligning to TRBD1. V lost 0 bases and J lost 4; bases outside the gene matches: 6. There are 16 residues in the CDR3. Germline CDR1 and CDR2: SNHLY and FYNNEI. CDR3 in DNA: TGTGCCAGCAGTGAAGCCGACAGGGGGGTTGGAGAGACCCAGTACTTC. It codes for CASSEADRGVGETQYF.